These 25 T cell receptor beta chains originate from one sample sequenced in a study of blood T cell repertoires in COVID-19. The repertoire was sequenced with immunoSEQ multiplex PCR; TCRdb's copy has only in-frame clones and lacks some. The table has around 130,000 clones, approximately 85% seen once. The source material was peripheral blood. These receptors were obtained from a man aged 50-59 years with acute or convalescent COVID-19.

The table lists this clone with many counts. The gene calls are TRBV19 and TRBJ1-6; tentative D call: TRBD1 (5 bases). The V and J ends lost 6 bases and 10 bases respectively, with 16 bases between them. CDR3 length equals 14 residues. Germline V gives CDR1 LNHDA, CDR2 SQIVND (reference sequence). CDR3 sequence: CASSAPGPYSPLHF. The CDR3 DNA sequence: TGTGCCAGTAGCGCCCCAGGGCCCTACTCACCCCTCCACTTT.

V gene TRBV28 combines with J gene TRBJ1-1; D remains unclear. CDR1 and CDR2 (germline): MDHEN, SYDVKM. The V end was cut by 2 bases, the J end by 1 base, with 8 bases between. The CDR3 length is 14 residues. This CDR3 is CASSLIQKNTEAFF. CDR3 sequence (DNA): TGTGCCAGCAGTTTAATTCAAAAGAACACTGAAGCTTTCTTT. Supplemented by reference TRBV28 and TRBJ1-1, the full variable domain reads DVKVTQSSRYLVKRTGEKVFLECVQDMDHENMFWYRQDPGLGLRLIYFSYDVKMKEKGDIPEGYSVSREKKERFSLILESASTNQTSMYLCASSLIQKNTEAFFGQGTRLTVV.

The DNA for the CDR3 is TGTGCCAGCGGGCGGGCCGGGACAGATTACTCACCCCTCCACTTT. Its translation: CASGRAGTDYSPLHF. This chain links TRBV6-1 with TRBJ1-6, with TRBD1 identical over 7 bases. Trimming took 8 bases from V and 10 from J; bases not matched to a gene: 14. This CDR3 has 15 residues. Germline V gives CDR1 MNHNS, CDR2 SASEGT.

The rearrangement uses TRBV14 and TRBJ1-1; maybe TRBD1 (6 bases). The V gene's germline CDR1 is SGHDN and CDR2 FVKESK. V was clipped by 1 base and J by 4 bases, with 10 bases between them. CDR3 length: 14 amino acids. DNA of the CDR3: TGTGCCAGCAGCCAAGTAAAAGGGGGCACTGAAGCTTTCTTT. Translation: CASSQVKGGTEAFF.

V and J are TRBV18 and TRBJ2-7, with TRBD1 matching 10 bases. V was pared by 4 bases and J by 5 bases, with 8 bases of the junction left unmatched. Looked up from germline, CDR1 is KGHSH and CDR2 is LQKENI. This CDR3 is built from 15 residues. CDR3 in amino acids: CASSQRQGASHEQYF. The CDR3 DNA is TGTGCCAGCTCACAGAGACAGGGGGCGAGCCACGAGCAGTACTTC.

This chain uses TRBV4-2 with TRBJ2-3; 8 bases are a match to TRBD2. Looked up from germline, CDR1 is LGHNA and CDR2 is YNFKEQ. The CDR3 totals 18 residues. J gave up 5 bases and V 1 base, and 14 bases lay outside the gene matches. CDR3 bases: TGTGCCAGCAGCCAAGTTGGGTACGGGGGGGCCGGGATAGATACGCAGTATTTT. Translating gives CASSQVGYGGAGIDTQYF.

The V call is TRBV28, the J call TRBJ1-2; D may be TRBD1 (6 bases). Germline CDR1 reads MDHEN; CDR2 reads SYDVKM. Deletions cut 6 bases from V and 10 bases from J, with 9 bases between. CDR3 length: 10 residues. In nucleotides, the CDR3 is TGTGCCAGCAGAGACAGGTCCTACACCTTC. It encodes CASRDRSYTF.

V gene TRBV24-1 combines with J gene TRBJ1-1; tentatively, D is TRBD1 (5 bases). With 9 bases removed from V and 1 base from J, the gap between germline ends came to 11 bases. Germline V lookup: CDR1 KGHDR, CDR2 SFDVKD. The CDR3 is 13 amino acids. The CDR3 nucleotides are TGTGCCACCCGGGACTTCAAGAACACTGAAGCTTTCTTT. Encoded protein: CATRDFKNTEAFF.

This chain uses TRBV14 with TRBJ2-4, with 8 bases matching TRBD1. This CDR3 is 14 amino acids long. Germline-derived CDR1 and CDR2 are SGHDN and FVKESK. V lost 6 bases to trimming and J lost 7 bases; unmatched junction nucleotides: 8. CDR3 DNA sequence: TGTGCCAGCAGTACAGGGGGTTTGAGGAACATTCAGTACTTC. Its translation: CASSTGGLRNIQYF. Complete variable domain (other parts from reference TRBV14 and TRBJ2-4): EAGVTQFPSHSVIEKGQTVTLRCDPISGHDNLYWYRRVMGKEIKFLLHFVKESKQDESGMPNNRFLAERTGGTYSTLKVQPAELEDSGVYFCASSTGGLRNIQYFGAGTRLSVL.

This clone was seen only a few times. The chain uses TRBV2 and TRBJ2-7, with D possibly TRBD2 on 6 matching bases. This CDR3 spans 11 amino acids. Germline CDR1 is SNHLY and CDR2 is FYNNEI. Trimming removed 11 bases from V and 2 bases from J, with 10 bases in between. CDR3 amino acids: CAGGPPYEQYF. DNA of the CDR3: TGTGCCGGAGGGCCTCCCTACGAGCAGTACTTC.

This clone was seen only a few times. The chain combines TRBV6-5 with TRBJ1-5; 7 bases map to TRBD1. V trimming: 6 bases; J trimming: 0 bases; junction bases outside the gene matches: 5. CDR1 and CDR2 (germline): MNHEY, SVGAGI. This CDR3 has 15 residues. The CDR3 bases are TGTGCCAGCAGACCTACAGGGGATAGCAATCAGCCCCAGCATTTT. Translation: CASRPTGDSNQPQHF.

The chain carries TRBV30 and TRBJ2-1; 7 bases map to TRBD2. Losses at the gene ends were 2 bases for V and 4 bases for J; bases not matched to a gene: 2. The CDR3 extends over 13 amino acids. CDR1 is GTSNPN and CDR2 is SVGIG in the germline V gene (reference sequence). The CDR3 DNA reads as TGTGCCTGGAGTTACGGGGGGTACAATGAGCAGTTCTTC. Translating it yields CAWSYGGYNEQFF.

The CDR3 region is CASSFGGAGNEQFF. CDR3 nucleotides: TGCGCCAGCAGCTTTGGGGGGGCTGGAAATGAGCAGTTCTTC. The chain links TRBV5-1 to TRBJ2-1; weak D call: TRBD2 (7 bases). V was clipped by 2 bases and J by 7 bases, with 13 bases between them. The CDR3 spans 14 residues. Per germline, CDR1 SGHRS and CDR2 YFSETQ.

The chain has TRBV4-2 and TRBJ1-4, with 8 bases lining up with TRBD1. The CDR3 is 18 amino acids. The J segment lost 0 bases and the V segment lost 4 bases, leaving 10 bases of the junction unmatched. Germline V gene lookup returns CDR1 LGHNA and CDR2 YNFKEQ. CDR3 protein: CASSPGTGGVATNEKLFF. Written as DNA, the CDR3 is TGTGCCAGCAGCCCCGGAACAGGGGGGGTAGCAACTAATGAAAAACTGTTTTTT.

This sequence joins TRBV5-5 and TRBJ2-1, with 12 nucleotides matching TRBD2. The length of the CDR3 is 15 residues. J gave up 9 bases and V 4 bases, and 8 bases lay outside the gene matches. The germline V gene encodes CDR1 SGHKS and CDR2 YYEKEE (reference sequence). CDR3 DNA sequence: TGTGCCAGCAGCATGACTAGCGGGAGCTTCGGTGAGCAGTTCTTC. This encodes CASSMTSGSFGEQFF.

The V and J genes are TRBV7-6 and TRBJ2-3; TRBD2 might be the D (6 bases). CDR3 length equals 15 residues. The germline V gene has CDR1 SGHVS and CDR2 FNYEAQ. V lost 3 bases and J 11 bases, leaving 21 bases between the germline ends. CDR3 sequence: CASSFGAGFSGGQYF. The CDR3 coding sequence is TGTGCCAGCAGCTTTGGAGCGGGCTTCTCTGGGGGGCAGTATTTT.

The CDR3 bases are TGTGCCAGCAGCGCAGGGGTCGGAAATGAGCAGTTCTTC. Translated: CASSAGVGNEQFF. The J gene is TRBJ2-1, the V gene TRBV3-1 (or the pseudogene TRBV3-2); maybe TRBD1 (6 bases). Germline CDR1 LGHDT, CDR2 YNNKEL (reference sequence). This CDR3 contains 13 residues. V was clipped by 5 bases and J by 7 bases, with 12 bases between them.

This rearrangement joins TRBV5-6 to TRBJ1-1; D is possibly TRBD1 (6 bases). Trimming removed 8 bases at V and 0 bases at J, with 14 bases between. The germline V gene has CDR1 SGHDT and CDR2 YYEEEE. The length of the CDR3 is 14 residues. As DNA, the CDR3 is TGTGCCAGTCTACAGGGAACCTTGAACACTGAAGCTTTCTTT. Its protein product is CASLQGTLNTEAFF.

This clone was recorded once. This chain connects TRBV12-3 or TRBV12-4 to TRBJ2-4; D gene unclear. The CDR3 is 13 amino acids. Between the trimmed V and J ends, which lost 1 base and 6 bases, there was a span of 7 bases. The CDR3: CASSLGRRNIQYF. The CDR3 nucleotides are TGTGCCAGCAGTTTAGGCAGAAGAAACATTCAGTACTTC.

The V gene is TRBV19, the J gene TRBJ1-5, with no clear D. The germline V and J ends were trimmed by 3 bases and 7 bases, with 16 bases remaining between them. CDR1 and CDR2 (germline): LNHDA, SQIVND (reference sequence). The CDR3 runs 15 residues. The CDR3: CASSIFWGGRQPQHF. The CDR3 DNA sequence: TGTGCCAGTAGTATTTTCTGGGGAGGGCGGCAGCCCCAGCATTTT.

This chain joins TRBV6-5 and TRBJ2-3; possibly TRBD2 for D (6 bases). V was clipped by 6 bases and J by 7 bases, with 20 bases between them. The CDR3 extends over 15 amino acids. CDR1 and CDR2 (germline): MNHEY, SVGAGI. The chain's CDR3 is CASSAPGGAVYTQYF. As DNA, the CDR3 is TGTGCCAGCAGCGCCCCGGGCGGGGCGGTATATACGCAGTATTTT.

The CDR3 loop is CAWRRGATYSGANVLTF. The CDR3 bases are TGTGCCTGGAGACGGGGGGCAACCTACTCTGGGGCCAACGTCCTGACTTTC. V gene TRBV30 combines with J gene TRBJ2-6, with D possibly TRBD2 on 7 matching bases. V was cut by 3 bases and J by 0 bases, with 15 bases left in between. CDR3 length: 17 residues. Germline V gives CDR1 GTSNPN, CDR2 SVGIG (reference sequence).

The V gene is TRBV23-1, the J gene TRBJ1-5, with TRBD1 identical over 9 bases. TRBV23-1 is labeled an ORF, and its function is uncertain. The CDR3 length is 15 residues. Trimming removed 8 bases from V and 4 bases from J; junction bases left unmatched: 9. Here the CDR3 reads CASGQGQRSNQPQHF. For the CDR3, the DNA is TGCGCCAGCGGACAGGGGCAACGGTCGAATCAGCCCCAGCATTTT.

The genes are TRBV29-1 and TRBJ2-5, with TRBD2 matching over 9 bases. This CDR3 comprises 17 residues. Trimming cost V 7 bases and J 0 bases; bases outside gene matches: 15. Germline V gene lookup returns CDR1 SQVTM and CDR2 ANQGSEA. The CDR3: CSAEGRAGGQYQETQYF. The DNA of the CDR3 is TGCAGCGCCGAGGGAAGAGCGGGGGGACAGTACCAAGAGACCCAGTACTTC.

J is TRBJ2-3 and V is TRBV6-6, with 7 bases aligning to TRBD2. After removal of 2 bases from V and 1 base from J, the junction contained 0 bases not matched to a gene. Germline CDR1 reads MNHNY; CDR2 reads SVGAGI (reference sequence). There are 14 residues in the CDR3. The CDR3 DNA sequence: TGTGCCAGCAGTTACGCGGGGGGCACAGATACGCAGTATTTT. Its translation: CASSYAGGTDTQYF.